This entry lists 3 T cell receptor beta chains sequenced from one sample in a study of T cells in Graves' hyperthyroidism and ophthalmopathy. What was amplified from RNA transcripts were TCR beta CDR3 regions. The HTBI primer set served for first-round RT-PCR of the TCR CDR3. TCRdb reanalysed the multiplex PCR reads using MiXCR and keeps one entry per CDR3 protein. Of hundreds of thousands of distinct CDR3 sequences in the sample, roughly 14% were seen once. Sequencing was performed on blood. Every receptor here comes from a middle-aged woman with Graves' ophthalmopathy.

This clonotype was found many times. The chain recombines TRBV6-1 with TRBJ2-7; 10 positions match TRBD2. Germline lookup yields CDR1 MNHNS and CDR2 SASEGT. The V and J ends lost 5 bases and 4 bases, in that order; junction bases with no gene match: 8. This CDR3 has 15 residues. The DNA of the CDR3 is TGTGCCAGCAGTAAGGCTAGCGGGAGAAGGTACGAGCAGTACTTC. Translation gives CASSKASGRRYEQYF.

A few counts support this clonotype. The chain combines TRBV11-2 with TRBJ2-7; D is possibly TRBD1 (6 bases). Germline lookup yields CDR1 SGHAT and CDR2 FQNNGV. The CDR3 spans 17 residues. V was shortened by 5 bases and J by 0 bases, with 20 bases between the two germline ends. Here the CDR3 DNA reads TGTGCCAGCAGCCCCGGCCAGGGACACCTCAGCTCCTACGAGCAGTACTTC. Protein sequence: CASSPGQGHLSSYEQYF. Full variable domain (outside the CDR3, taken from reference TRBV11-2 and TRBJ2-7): EAGVAQSPRYKIIEKRQSVAFWCNPISGHATLYWYQQILGQGPKLLIQFQNNGVVDDSQLPKDRFSAERLKGVDSTLKIQPAKLEDSAVYLCASSPGQGHLSSYEQYFGPGTRLTVT.

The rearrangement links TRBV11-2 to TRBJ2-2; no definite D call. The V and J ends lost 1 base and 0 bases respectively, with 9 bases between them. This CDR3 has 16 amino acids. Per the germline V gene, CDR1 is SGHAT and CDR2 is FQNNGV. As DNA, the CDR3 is TGTGCCAGCAGCTTAGGTGGCGGATCGAACACCGGGGAGCTGTTTTTT. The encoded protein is CASSLGGGSNTGELFF.